This TCR beta chain is drawn from a study of blood T cell repertoires in COVID-19. This clone was counted a few times. Measured with immunoSEQ multiplex PCR; TCRdb has only the in-frame clones, and not every one. Among approximately 190,000 clones listed, 65% to 85% were seen once. Ages ranged from about 18 to 89 years, with residence in fewer than 25 US areas. Cohort 3 donors were reported recovered after two negative PCRs, clearance, or symptom resolution. Germline assignment: CDR1 LGHNA and CDR2 YNFKEQ. The CDR3 is made up of 16 amino acids. With 1 base removed from V and 2 bases from J, the gap between germline ends came to 14 bases.

This receptor was identified in a man aged 40-49 years who had recovered from COVID-19. The sample was PBMCs or T cells enriched from blood (not recorded which). J is TRBJ1-1 and V is TRBV4-2, with D possibly TRBD1 on 6 matching bases. CDR3 coding DNA: TGTGCCAGCAGCCAAGGCGGACAGTACCTAAACACTGAAGCTTTCTTT. It encodes CASSQGGQYLNTEAFF.